This T cell receptor beta chain was profiled in a study of spatial heterogeneity in lung cancer. Study-wide results and caveats: Tumor TCRs that were ubiquitous and expanded showed up in blood more at resection than follow-up.

The study tagged each TCR cDNA molecule with a unique molecular identifier. TCRdb fed the 5' RACE reads into MiXCR, producing one record per CDR3 protein. The sample carries 25,000 to 30,000 distinct CDR3 sequences, about 8.1% recorded once. This CDR3 contains 15 residues. Germline V gene lookup returns CDR1 MNHEY and CDR2 SMNVEV (reference sequence). J was trimmed by 0 bases and V by 5 bases; bases with no gene match: 6. The time point is: sample taken at primary tumor resection. Frozen PBMC, nontumor lung or tumor provided whole RNA, which was sequenced unsorted. This clonotype was observed many times. Its antigen is still unknown.

This rearrangement joins TRBV27 to TRBJ2-5; 7 bases fit TRBD1. This sample comprised PBMCs, obtained at surgery. This clonotype originated in a female donor with early-stage non-small cell lung cancer. CDR3 residues: CASSTRDRHQETQYF. CDR3 coding DNA: TGTGCCAGCAGTACCCGGGACAGACACCAAGAGACCCAGTACTTC.